The 7 T cell receptor beta chains given below trace back to one sample, sequenced in a study of CD4 T cells in relation to SARS-CoV-2 and coronaviruses (dated by TCRdb to 2020 to 2022). The library was produced with the immunoSEQ multiplex PCR assay. TCRdb obtained this table from immuneACCESS and retained in-frame rearrangements with V and J assigned. These tables miss some clones; where compared with another copy, unresolved V genes account for less than half of the shortfall, and the remainder is unexplained. The sample table shows 35,000 to 45,000 clones, and roughly 90% are seen once. 9.2% of the sample is held by the ten biggest clonotypes. Sequencing used memory CD4+ T cells from PBMCs. The label giving this sample's cell subset or site can be read as: memory (non-naive) CD4+ T cells. These receptors were obtained from an adult with COVID-19.

V and J are TRBV7-2 and TRBJ1-6; D not resolved. This CDR3 comprises 15 residues. Germline V CDR1 and CDR2: SGHTA, FQGNSA. Trimming stripped 5 bases from V and 1 base from J, with 9 bases between. The chain's CDR3 is CASSLTTSYNSPLHF. The DNA of the CDR3 is TGTGCCAGCAGCCTCACAACATCCTATAATTCACCCCTCCACTTT.

V usage is TRBV9 and J usage is TRBJ2-1, with 11 bases matching TRBD2. V dropped 3 bases and J dropped 6; count of bases not matched to a gene: 8. CDR1 and CDR2 (germline): SGDLS, YYNGEE. The CDR3 has 16 amino acids. DNA of the CDR3: TGTGCCAGCAGCGGGAGCGGGACTAGCGGCCTCAATGAGCAGTTCTTC. The encoded protein is CASSGSGTSGLNEQFF.

This CDR3 is CASSLGGMGDGTEAFF. Here the CDR3 DNA reads TGTGCCAGCAGCTTGGGAGGTATGGGGGATGGCACTGAAGCTTTCTTT. V is TRBV5-6 and J is TRBJ1-1, with a weak D call TRBD1 (5 bases). CDR1 SGHDT and CDR2 YYEEEE come from the germline V gene. Trimming cost V 0 bases and J 4 bases, with 16 bases left between them. There are 16 residues in the CDR3.

The chain couples TRBV15 to TRBJ2-7; 11 bases fit TRBD2. CDR1 and CDR2 from the germline V gene are LNHNV and YYDKDF (reference sequence). J gave up 3 bases and V 0 bases, and 7 bases lay outside the gene matches. This CDR3 comprises 17 residues. CDR3 DNA sequence: TGTGCCACCAGCAGAGATGGAGCACTAGCGGGGGTCTACGAGCAGTACTTC. Its translation: CATSRDGALAGVYEQYF. Filled out from reference TRBV15 and TRBJ2-7, the complete variable domain reads DAMVIQNPRYQVTQFGKPVTLSCSQTLNHNVMYWYQQKSSQAPKLLFHYYDKDFNNEADTPDNFQSRRPNTSFCFLDIRSPGLGDTAMYLCATSRDGALAGVYEQYFGPGTRLTVT.

In its sample, this clone was seen once. This chain connects TRBV6-1 to TRBJ2-1, with 15 bases fitting TRBD2. Per germline, CDR1 MNHNS and CDR2 SASEGT. The V gene end was trimmed by 5 bases and the J gene end by 10 bases; junction bases not matched to a gene: 3. CDR3 length: 14 residues. CDR3 coding DNA: TGTGCCAGCAGTCTCGGGACTAGCGGGGGGGAGCAGTTCTTC. Amino acids: CASSLGTSGGEQFF.

A remark on this clone: The junction departs from germline at one end; a sequencing error may be responsible. The rearrangement links TRBV7-7 to TRBJ2-7; the D is unclear. Germline CDR1 reads SSHAT; CDR2 reads FNYEAQ (reference sequence). The CDR3 loop spans 13 amino acids. The CDR3 reads CASSLTKNYEQYF. The CDR3 DNA follows: TGTGCTAGCAGCTTAACTAAAAACTACGAGCAGTACTTC.

The V gene is TRBV6-4, the J gene TRBJ2-7; the match to TRBD2 covers 11 bases. The CDR3 length is 20 residues. The V gene end was trimmed by 11 bases and the J gene end by 6 bases; junction bases not matched to a gene: 30. CDR1 is MRHNA, CDR2 SNTAGT, per germline. The CDR3 sequence is CALRLAYRTSGSLRGLEQYF. DNA for the CDR3: TGTGCCTTGAGGCTGGCATACCGGACTAGCGGGTCTCTCCGGGGCCTCGAGCAGTACTTC.